The entry below describes one T cell receptor (beta chain). Its specificity is not known. The CDR3 covers 15 residues. V lost 5 bases, J lost 4 bases, and 6 bases stayed unmatched. Germline assignment: CDR1 SEHNR and CDR2 FQNEAQ (reference sequence). The data derive from a study of cytomegalovirus exposure and HLA in healthy donors. Primers included in the PCR were 60 Vbeta and 13 Jbeta primers. Data came from immunoSEQ multiplex PCR; TCRdb stores just in-frame clones and leaves some out. The data show about 150,000 clones, about 81% seen once. Notes on the study in general: Beyond CMV serostatus, there was no information to go on about immune exposure.

The receptor's source is a man aged 25 to 40 in good health and CMV-seronegative. The rearrangement joins TRBV7-9 to TRBJ1-5; TRBD1 agrees at 9 bases. The sample taken for sequencing was PBMCs. Here the CDR3 DNA reads TGTGCCAGCAGCGGAGGGACAGGGATAAATCAGCCCCAGCATTTT. Translation: CASSGGTGINQPQHF.